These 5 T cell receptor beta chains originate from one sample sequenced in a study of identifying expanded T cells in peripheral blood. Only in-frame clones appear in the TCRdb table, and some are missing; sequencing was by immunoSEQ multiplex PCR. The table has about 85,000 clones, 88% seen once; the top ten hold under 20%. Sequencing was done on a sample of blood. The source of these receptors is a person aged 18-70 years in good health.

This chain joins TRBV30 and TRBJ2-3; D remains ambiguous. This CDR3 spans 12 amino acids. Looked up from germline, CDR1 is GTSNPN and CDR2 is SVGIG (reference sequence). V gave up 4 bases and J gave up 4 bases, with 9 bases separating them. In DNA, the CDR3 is TGTGCCTGGAAGGGAACAGCAGATACGCAGTATTTT. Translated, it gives CAWKGTADTQYF.

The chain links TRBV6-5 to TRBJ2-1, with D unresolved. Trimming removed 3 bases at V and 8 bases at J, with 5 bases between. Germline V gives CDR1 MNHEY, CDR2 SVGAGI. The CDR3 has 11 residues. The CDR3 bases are TGTGCCAGCAGTTATGGCCATGAGCAGTTCTTC. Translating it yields CASSYGHEQFF.

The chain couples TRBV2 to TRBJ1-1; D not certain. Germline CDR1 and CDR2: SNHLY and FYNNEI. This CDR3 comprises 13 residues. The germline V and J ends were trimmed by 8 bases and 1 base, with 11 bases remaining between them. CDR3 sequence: CASDADKNTEAFF. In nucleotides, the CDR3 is TGTGCCAGCGATGCAGACAAGAACACTGAAGCTTTCTTT. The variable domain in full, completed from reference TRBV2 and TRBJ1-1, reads EPEVTQTPSHQVTQMGQEVILRCVPISNHLYFYWYRQILGQKVEFLVSFYNNEISEKSEIFDDQFSVERPDGSNFTLKIRSTKLEDSAMYFCASDADKNTEAFFGQGTRLTVV.

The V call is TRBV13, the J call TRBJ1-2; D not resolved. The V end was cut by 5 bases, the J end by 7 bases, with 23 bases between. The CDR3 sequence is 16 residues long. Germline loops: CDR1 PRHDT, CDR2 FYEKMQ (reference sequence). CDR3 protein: CASSTWSVLESGGYTF. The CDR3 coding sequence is TGTGCCAGCAGCACCTGGTCAGTGCTTGAGAGTGGTGGCTACACCTTC.

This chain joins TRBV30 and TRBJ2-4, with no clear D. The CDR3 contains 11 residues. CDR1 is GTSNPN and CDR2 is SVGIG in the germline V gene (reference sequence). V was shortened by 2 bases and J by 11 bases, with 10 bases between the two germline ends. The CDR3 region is CAWSKSPLQYF. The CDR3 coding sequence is TGTGCCTGGAGTAAGTCTCCCCTTCAGTACTTC.